This T cell receptor (beta chain) is drawn from a study of blood T cell repertoires in COVID-19. CDR1 and CDR2 (germline): MNHEY, SMNVEV (reference sequence). With V trimmed by 8 bases and J by 2 bases, 8 bases remained unmatched. The CDR3 consists of 15 residues. This clone has only a few counts. Profiled with immunoSEQ multiplex PCR; TCRdb holds only in-frame clones, not every one. This sample has a few hundred thousand clones, with around 87% found just once. Participants had their cohort set by participant-reported clinical history. This clonotype originated in a man aged 35 to 55 in a cohort exposed to, infected with or recovered from COVID-19 (not recorded which). The source material was PBMCs or T cells enriched from blood (not recorded which). This chain uses TRBV27 with TRBJ1-1; 10 bases align to TRBD1. Written as DNA, the CDR3 is TGTGCCAGCGGGCCGGGACAGGGGTTAAACACTGAAGCTTTCTTT. Its protein product is CASGPGQGLNTEAFF.